The 25 T cell receptor beta chains below were found in one sample sequenced in a study of blood T cell repertoires in COVID-19. The table came from immunoSEQ multiplex PCR; TCRdb's copy has only in-frame clones and leaves some out. The sample includes about 150,000 clones, 80% to 90% of them seen just once. Input material: peripheral blood. Every receptor here comes from a woman in her 50s with acute or convalescent COVID-19.

The rearrangement links TRBV21-1 to TRBJ1-3; TRBD1 was called by the table and not checked on the DNA. TRBV21-1 is a pseudogene segment. The length of the CDR3 is 19 residues. This CDR3 reads CASSKGAVRQGNSGNTIYF. CDR3 bases: TGTGCCAGCAGCAAGGGGGCAGTAAGACAGGGAAACTCTGGAAACACCATATATTTT.

The chain is built from TRBV6-2 or TRBV6-3 and TRBJ1-1; D unclear. V was shortened by 0 bases and J by 8 bases, with 13 bases between the two germline ends. Per the germline V gene, CDR1 is MNHEY and CDR2 is SVGEGT. The CDR3 has 14 amino acids. In DNA form, the CDR3 reads TGTGCCAGCAGTTACTCGTTGACGAAGAGGGAAGCTTTCTTT. Protein product: CASSYSLTKREAFF.

The sample holds one count of this clone. CDR3 protein: CASSLVTGAHEQYF. For the CDR3, the DNA is TGTGCCAGCAGCTTGGTGACAGGGGCCCACGAGCAGTACTTC. The V and J genes are TRBV11-1 and TRBJ2-7; 8 nucleotides align to TRBD1. Trimming at V came to 3 bases and at J to 5 bases, leaving 6 bases not matched to a gene. This CDR3 has 14 residues. Germline V gene lookup returns CDR1 SGHAT and CDR2 FQDESV (reference sequence).

This clone was seen once. The chain combines TRBV30 with TRBJ2-1; D gene ambiguous. Trimming removed 2 bases from V and 3 bases from J, with 5 bases in between. Germline loops: CDR1 GTSNPN, CDR2 SVGIG (reference sequence). There are 12 residues in the CDR3. Here the CDR3 reads CAWSISYNEQFF. DNA of the CDR3: TGTGCCTGGAGTATTAGCTACAATGAGCAGTTCTTC.

The J gene is TRBJ1-5, the V gene TRBV23-1; 11 nucleotides match TRBD1. TRBV23-1 is reported as an ORF; its role is uncertain. The CDR3 consists of 15 residues. After removal of 6 bases from V and 10 bases from J, the junction contained 11 bases not matched to a gene. The CDR3 DNA follows: TGCGCCAGCAGCCGGGAACCGGGACAGGGGGTCCCCCAGCATTTT. Protein product: CASSREPGQGVPQHF.

The J gene is TRBJ2-7, the V gene TRBV18, with D tentatively TRBD2 (6 bases). Trimming took 3 bases from V and 6 from J, leaving 15 bases between them. CDR1 KGHSH and CDR2 LQKENI come from the germline V gene. The CDR3 has 14 amino acids. The CDR3 DNA follows: TGTGCCAGCTCACCTCGCCTGGGCGGGACCGAGCAGTACTTC. As protein: CASSPRLGGTEQYF.

The chain joins TRBV6-5 to TRBJ2-7, with no clear D. V was cut by 2 bases and J by 4 bases, with 9 bases left in between. The germline V gene has CDR1 MNHEY and CDR2 SVGAGI. The length of the CDR3 is 13 residues. The CDR3 coding sequence is TGTGCCAGCAGTTACGAGCCCGGTTACGAGCAGTACTTC. It yields the protein CASSYEPGYEQYF.

Note on this clone: Different DNA sequences within this sample yield the same CDR3. V usage is TRBV7-2 and J usage is TRBJ1-5; 8 positions match TRBD1. Trimming cost V 4 bases and J 2 bases; bases outside gene matches: 4. CDR3 length equals 15 residues. The germline V gene has CDR1 SGHTA and CDR2 FQGNSA. The CDR3 coding sequence is TGTGCCAGCAGCTCAACAGGGGGTGGCAATCAGCCCCAGCATTTT. It specifies CASSSTGGGNQPQHF.

The chain couples TRBV5-6 to TRBJ2-7; D call uncertain. Germline CDR1 and CDR2: SGHDT and YYEEEE. This CDR3 comprises 15 residues. V shed 0 bases and J shed 5 bases, with 15 bases lying between them. The CDR3 DNA sequence: TGTGCCAGCAGCTTGGTGGCGGCCGAGTTAGACGAGCAGTACTTC. Residues: CASSLVAAELDEQYF.

V and J are TRBV5-8 and TRBJ1-1; D might be TRBD1 (6 bases). V lost 4 bases and J lost 13, with 20 bases in between. CDR3 size: 13 residues. From germline, CDR1 is SGHTS and CDR2 YDEGEE. CDR3 loop: CASSRQRGSTDFF. The CDR3 nucleotides read TGTGCCAGCAGCCGACAGAGGGGGTCGACGGATTTCTTT.

A few counts support this clone. V and J are TRBV7-3 and TRBJ1-1, with TRBD1 matching 10 bases. V trimming: 5 bases; J trimming: 10 bases; junction bases outside the gene matches: 7. Germline V gene data show CDR1 as SGHTA and CDR2 as FQGTGA. The CDR3 length is 13 residues. The CDR3 DNA sequence: TGTGCCAGCAGCCAGGGACAGGGGTATTTAGCTTTCTTT. Amino acid sequence: CASSQGQGYLAFF.

V is TRBV18 and J is TRBJ1-1; 8 positions agree with TRBD1. With 6 bases clipped from V and 2 bases from J, the junction kept 5 bases outside the gene matches. From germline, CDR1 is KGHSH and CDR2 LQKENI. The CDR3 is 14 residues long. CDR3 sequence (DNA): TGTGCCAGCTCCCTAGGACAGGGCAACACTGAAGCTTTCTTT. This sequence encodes CASSLGQGNTEAFF.

V and J are TRBV6-5 and TRBJ1-4; D is undetermined. The V end was cut by 0 bases, the J end by 3 bases, with 8 bases between. CDR3 length: 15 residues. Germline V CDR1 and CDR2: MNHEY, SVGAGI. CDR3 DNA sequence: TGTGCCAGCAGTTACTCGAATTTAGCTAATGAAAAACTGTTTTTT. Protein sequence: CASSYSNLANEKLFF.

This chain joins TRBV7-6 and TRBJ2-5; 7 nucleotides align to TRBD2. The CDR3 is 15 amino acids. Germline CDR1 reads SGHVS; CDR2 reads FNYEAQ. V was pared by 6 bases and J by 4 bases, with 11 bases of the junction left unmatched. CDR3 sequence (DNA): TGTGCCAGCAGTGGCCCGACTAGCAGGACAGAGACCCAGTACTTC. Its protein product is CASSGPTSRTETQYF.

The rearrangement links TRBV6-6 to TRBJ1-1; a possible D gene is TRBD1 (5 bases). This CDR3 is built from 14 residues. The V end lost 3 bases, the J end lost 1 base, and 9 bases lay between the germline ends. Germline CDR1 is MNHNY and CDR2 is SVGAGI (reference sequence). The CDR3 bases are TGTGCCAGCAGTTATCAGGGCTCGAACACTGAAGCTTTCTTT. It translates to CASSYQGSNTEAFF.

This clone was seen only a few times. The V gene is TRBV5-1, the J gene TRBJ2-1; maybe TRBD2 (6 bases). CDR1 and CDR2 from the germline V gene are SGHRS and YFSETQ. This CDR3 is 16 amino acids long. V was clipped by 4 bases and J by 0 bases, with 14 bases between them. CDR3 nucleotides: TGCGCCAGCAGCGTCCTTCCTAGCGACTCCTACAATGAGCAGTTCTTC. This sequence encodes CASSVLPSDSYNEQFF.

The chain is built from TRBV27 and TRBJ2-7; D is undetermined. CDR3 length: 13 amino acids. Germline-derived CDR1 and CDR2 are MNHEY and SMNVEV (reference sequence). V dropped 5 bases and J dropped 1 base, with 9 bases sitting between them. The CDR3 region has the DNA TGTGCCAGCAGTCCAAGCCCATCCTACGAGCAGTACTTC. Protein: CASSPSPSYEQYF.

The V call is TRBV18, the J call TRBJ1-1, with 7 bases aligning to TRBD1. Germline CDR1 is KGHSH and CDR2 is LQKENI. The CDR3 length is 15 residues. V shed 2 bases, J shed 0 bases, and the junction held 3 bases outside the gene matches. CDR3 nucleotides: TGTGCCAGCTCACCAATGGGACAGTTGAACACTGAAGCTTTCTTT. It is translated as CASSPMGQLNTEAFF. Full variable domain (outside the CDR3, taken from reference TRBV18 and TRBJ1-1): NAGVMQNPRHLVRRRGQEARLRCSPMKGHSHVYWYRQLPEEGLKFMVYLQKENIIDESGMPKERFSAEFPKEGPSILRIQQVVRGDSAAYFCASSPMGQLNTEAFFGQGTRLTVV.

The gene calls are TRBV19 and TRBJ2-1; 11 nucleotides match TRBD2. CDR3 length: 17 residues. V dropped 1 base and J dropped 8; count of bases not matched to a gene: 10. The germline V gene encodes CDR1 LNHDA and CDR2 SQIVND (reference sequence). The CDR3 nucleotides read TGTGCCAGTAGTATAGGACTAGCGGGGATTACGTTCTATGAGCAGTTCTTC. Amino acids: CASSIGLAGITFYEQFF.

The V call is TRBV5-4, the J call TRBJ2-7; 10 nucleotides match TRBD1. CDR3 size: 15 residues. Germline trimming cut 4 bases from V and 5 bases from J; bases unmatched to any gene: 9. The germline V gene encodes CDR1 SGHNT and CDR2 YYREEE (reference sequence). The CDR3 nucleotides are TGTGCCAGCAGCGGTCGACAGGGGGCGTCCCACGAGCAGTACTTC. It translates to CASSGRQGASHEQYF.

This clone was counted only a few times. The sample holds other DNA sequences that translate to the same CDR3. The chain is built from TRBV5-1 and TRBJ1-2; no definite D call. The CDR3 length is 13 residues. Germline V gene data show CDR1 as SGHRS and CDR2 as YFSETQ. The V end lost 0 bases, the J end lost 0 bases, and 3 bases lay between the germline ends. This CDR3 is CASSLGANYGYTF. In DNA, the CDR3 is TGCGCCAGCAGCTTGGGAGCTAACTATGGCTACACCTTC.

This chain links TRBV18 with TRBJ1-5; 8 bases line up with TRBD1. CDR3 length equals 14 residues. Unmatched junction bases numbered 4, after V lost 2 bases and J lost 7 bases. Germline V gene sequence: CDR1 KGHSH, CDR2 LQKENI. The CDR3 loop reads CASSPGTGRQPQHF. DNA of the CDR3: TGTGCCAGCTCACCAGGGACAGGACGGCAGCCCCAGCATTTT.

This sequence joins TRBV19 and TRBJ2-1, with TRBD2 as a possible D gene (6 bases). Germline-derived CDR1 and CDR2 are LNHDA and SQIVND (reference sequence). V dropped 3 bases and J dropped 8 bases, with 11 bases sitting between them. The CDR3 is 13 residues long. For the CDR3, the DNA is TGTGCCAGTAGTATGCTAGCGAGCCATGAGCAGTTCTTC. Translation: CASSMLASHEQFF.

This sequence joins TRBV28 and TRBJ2-5; a possible D gene is TRBD1 (6 bases). CDR3 length: 14 residues. Germline V CDR1 and CDR2: MDHEN, SYDVKM. V gave up 8 bases and J gave up 2 bases, with 15 bases separating them. Here the CDR3 DNA reads TGTGCCAGCGAGGGACAAATCCGTCAAGAGACCCAGTACTTC. Its protein is CASEGQIRQETQYF.

This chain connects TRBV28 to TRBJ2-3; the D gene is possibly TRBD2 (6 bases). The V end lost 8 bases, the J end lost 9 bases, and 12 bases lay between the germline ends. CDR3 length equals 11 residues. In germline, CDR1 is MDHEN, CDR2 SYDVKM. The CDR3 here is CASLGGRTQYF. The DNA for the CDR3 is TGTGCCAGCTTAGGAGGGAGGACGCAGTATTTT.